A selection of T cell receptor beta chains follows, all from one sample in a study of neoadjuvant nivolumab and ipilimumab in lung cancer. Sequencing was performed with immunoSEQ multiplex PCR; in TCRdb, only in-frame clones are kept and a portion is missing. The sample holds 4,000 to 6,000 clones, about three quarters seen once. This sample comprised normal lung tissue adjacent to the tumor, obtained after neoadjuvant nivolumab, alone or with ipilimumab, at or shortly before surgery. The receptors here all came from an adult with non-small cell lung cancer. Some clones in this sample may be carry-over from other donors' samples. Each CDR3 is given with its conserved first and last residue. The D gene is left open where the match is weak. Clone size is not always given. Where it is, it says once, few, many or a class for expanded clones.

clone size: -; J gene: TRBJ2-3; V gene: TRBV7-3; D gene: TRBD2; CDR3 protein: CASSFLLAGGRSDTQYF; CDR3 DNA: TGTGCCAGCAGCTTTTTACTAGCGGGAGGTCGGTCAGATACGCAGTATTTT
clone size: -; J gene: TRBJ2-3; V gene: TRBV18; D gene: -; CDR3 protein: CASSPGAFSTDTQYF; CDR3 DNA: TGTGCCAGCTCACCCGGGGCCTTTAGCACAGATACGCAGTATTTT
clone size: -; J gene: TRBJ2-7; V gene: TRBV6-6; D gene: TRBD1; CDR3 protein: CASSSDRGFYEQYF; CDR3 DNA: TGTGCCAGCAGCTCGGACAGGGGATTCTACGAGCAGTACTTC
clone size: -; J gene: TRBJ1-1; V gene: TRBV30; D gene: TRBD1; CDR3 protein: CAWSGKGTGRSEAFF; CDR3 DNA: TGTGCCTGGAGTGGTAAGGGGACAGGGAGAAGTGAAGCTTTCTTT
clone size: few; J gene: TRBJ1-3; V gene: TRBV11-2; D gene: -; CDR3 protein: CASSRDIAHTIYF; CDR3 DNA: TGTGCCAGCAGCCGAGACATCGCTCACACCATATATTTT
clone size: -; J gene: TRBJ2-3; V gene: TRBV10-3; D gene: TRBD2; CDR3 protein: CAISGGTSGDTDTQYF; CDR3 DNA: TGTGCCATCAGTGGCGGGACTAGCGGGGATACAGATACGCAGTATTTT
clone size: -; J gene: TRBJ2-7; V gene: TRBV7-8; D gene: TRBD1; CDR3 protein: CASSGTGREQYF; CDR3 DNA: TGTGCCAGCAGTGGGACAGGGAGAGAGCAGTACTTC
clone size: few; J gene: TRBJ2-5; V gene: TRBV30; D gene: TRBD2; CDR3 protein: CASSGREQETQYF; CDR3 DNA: TGTGCCTCCTCCGGGCGGGAGCAAGAGACCCAGTACTTC
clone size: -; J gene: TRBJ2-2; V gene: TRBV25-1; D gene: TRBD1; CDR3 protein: CASSETGGITGELFF; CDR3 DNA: TGTGCCAGCAGTGAGACAGGGGGCATCACCGGGGAGCTGTTTTTT
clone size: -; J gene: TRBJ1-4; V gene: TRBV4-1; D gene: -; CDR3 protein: CASSTGTTNEKLFF; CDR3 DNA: TGCGCCAGCAGCACCGGGACAACTAATGAAAAACTGTTTTTT
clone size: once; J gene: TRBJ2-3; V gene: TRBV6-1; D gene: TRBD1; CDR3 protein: CASRGTGTDTQYF; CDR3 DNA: TGTGCCAGCAGAGGGACAGGGACAGATACGCAGTATTTT
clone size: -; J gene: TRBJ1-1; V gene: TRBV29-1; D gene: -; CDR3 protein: CSVGRGVNTEAFF; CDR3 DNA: TGCAGCGTTGGCAGGGGAGTGAACACTGAAGCTTTCTTT
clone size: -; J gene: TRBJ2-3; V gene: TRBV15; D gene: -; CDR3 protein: CATSRDYTDTQYF; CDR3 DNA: TGTGCCACCAGCAGGGACTACACAGATACGCAGTATTTT
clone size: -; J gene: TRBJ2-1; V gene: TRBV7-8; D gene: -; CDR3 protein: CASSLVLGAEQFF; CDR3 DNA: TGTGCCAGCAGCTTAGTGTTGGGGGCTGAGCAGTTCTTC
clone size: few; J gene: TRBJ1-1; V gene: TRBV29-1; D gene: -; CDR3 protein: CSVEDLLGAQATEAFF; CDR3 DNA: TGCAGCGTTGAAGATCTTCTTGGGGCTCAGGCCACTGAAGCTTTCTTT
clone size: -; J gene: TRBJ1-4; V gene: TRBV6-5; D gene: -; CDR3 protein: CASSYTTGSNDKLFF; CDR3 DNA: TGTGCCAGCAGTTACACGACAGGATCTAATGACAAACTGTTTTTT
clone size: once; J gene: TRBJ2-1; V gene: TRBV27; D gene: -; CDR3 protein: CASSTGLDEQFF; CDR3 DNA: TGTGCCAGCAGTACTGGGTTGGATGAGCAGTTCTTC
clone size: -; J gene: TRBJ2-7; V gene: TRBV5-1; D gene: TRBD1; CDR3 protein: CASSVTGGSSYEQYF; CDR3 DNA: TGCGCCAGCAGCGTAACAGGGGGCAGCTCCTACGAGCAGTACTTC
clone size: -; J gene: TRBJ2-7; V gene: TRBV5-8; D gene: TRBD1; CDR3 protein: CASSLALPGGGYEQYF; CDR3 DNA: TGTGCCAGCAGCTTGGCCTTGCCAGGGGGCGGTTACGAGCAGTACTTC
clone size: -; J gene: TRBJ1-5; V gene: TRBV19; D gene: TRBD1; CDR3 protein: CASSREQGNNQPQHF; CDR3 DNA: TGTGCCAGTAGTAGAGAACAGGGGAACAATCAGCCCCAGCATTTT
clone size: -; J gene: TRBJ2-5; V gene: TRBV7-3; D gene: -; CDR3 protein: CASSPTGFGQETQYF; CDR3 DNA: TGTGCCAGCAGCCCAACAGGCTTCGGACAAGAGACCCAGTACTTC
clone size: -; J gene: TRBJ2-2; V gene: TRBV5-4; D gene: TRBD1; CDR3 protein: CASSQGQLGQLFF; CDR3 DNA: TGTGCCAGCAGCCAGGGACAGTTAGGACAGCTGTTTTTT
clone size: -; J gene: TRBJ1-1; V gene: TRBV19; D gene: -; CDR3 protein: CASRDRPNTEAFF; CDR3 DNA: TGTGCCAGTAGGGACAGACCGAACACTGAAGCTTTCTTT
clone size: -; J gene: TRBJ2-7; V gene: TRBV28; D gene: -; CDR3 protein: CASRSPSERPYF; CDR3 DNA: TGTGCCAGCAGGTCCCCGTCCGAACGCCCGTACTTC
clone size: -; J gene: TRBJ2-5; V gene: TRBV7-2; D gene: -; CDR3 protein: CASSLGGRGTKQETQYF; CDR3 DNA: TGTGCCAGCAGCTTAGGAGGCCGAGGGACCAAACAAGAGACCCAGTACTTC
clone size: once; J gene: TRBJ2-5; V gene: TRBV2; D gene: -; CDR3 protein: CASFALQETQYF; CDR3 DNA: TGTGCCAGCTTTGCGCTACAAGAGACCCAGTACTTC
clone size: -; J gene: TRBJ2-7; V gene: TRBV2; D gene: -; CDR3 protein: CASRGRGTNYEQYF; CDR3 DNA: TGTGCCAGCAGGGGCCGGGGGACAAACTACGAGCAGTACTTC
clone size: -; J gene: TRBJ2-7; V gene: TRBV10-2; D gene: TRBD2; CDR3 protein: CASKTSGILEQYF; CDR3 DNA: TGCGCCAGCAAAACTAGCGGGATCCTCGAGCAGTACTTC
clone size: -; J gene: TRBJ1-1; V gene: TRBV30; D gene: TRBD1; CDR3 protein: CAWRPWDRGDTEAFF; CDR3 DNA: TGTGCCTGGAGGCCGTGGGACAGGGGCGACACTGAAGCTTTCTTT
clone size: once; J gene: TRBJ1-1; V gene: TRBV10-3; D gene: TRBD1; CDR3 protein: CAISDGGRGSAEAFF; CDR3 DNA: TGTGCCATCAGTGACGGGGGCAGGGGGTCGGCTGAAGCTTTCTTT
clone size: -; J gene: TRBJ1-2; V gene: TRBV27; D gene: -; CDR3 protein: CASSFEGNYGYTF; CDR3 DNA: TGTGCCAGCAGTTTCGAGGGGAACTATGGCTACACCTTC
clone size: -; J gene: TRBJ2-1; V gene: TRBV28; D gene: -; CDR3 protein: CASSSYNEQFF; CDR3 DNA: TGTGCCAGCAGTTCGTACAATGAGCAGTTCTTC
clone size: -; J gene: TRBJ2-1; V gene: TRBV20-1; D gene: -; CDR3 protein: CSAKWGNEQFF; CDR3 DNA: TGCAGTGCTAAGTGGGGCAATGAGCAGTTCTTC
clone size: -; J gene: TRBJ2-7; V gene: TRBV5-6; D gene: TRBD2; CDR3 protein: CASSFRSAGAVSYEQYF; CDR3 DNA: TGTGCCAGCAGCTTTCGATCAGCGGGAGCGGTCTCCTACGAGCAGTACTTC
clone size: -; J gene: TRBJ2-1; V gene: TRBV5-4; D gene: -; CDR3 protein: CASSSLRLARQLFF; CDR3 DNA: TGTGCCAGCAGCTCCTTACGCCTAGCGCGACAACTGTTCTTC
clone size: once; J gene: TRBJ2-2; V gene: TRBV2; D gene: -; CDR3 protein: CASREQGPTGELFF; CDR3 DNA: TGTGCCAGCAGAGAGCAGGGTCCCACCGGGGAGCTGTTTTTT
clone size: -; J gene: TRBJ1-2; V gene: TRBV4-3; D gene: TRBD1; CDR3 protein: CASSQGGQSNYGYTF; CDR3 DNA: TGCGCCAGCAGCCAGGGGGGACAGTCCAACTATGGCTACACCTTC
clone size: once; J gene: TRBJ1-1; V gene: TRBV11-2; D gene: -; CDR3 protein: CASSLRQGYTEAFF; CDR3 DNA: TGTGCCAGCAGCTTAAGGCAGGGGTACACTGAAGCTTTCTTT
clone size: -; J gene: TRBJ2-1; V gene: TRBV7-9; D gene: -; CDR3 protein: CASSPWGSGRLNNEQFF; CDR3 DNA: TGTGCCAGCAGCCCCTGGGGGTCCGGACGCTTAAACAATGAGCAGTTCTTC
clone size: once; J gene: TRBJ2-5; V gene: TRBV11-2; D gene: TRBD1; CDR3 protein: CASSLGQGEETQYF; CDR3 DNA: TGTGCCAGCAGCTTAGGACAGGGGGAAGAGACCCAGTACTTC
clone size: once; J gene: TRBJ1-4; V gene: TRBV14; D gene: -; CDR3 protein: CASSQDNRRNEKLFF; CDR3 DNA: TGTGCCAGCAGCCAAGATAACCGTCGAAATGAAAAACTGTTTTTT